This TCR beta chain originates from a study of sequential checkpoint blockade in melanoma. Study-wide context: Both treatment sequences were followed by maintenance nivolumab.

The table came from immunoSEQ multiplex PCR; TCRdb's copy has only in-frame clones and leaves some out. The sample shows about 10,000 clones, more than 25% of them seen only once. V was pared by 4 bases and J by 2 bases, with 11 bases of the junction left unmatched. This CDR3 has 17 amino acids. In germline, CDR1 is KGHSH, CDR2 LQKENI. Treatment denoted: randomized to nivolumab then ipilimumab (arm A) or the reverse (arm B). The receptor comes from a human donor with melanoma. The sequencing used tumor tissue (inferred from file names), collected from a patient given nivolumab and ipilimumab in sequence. The chain is built from TRBV18 and TRBJ1-1; TRBD1 agrees at 9 bases. The CDR3 reads CASSQGQGGGLNTEAFF. The CDR3 nucleotides read TGTGCCAGCTCACAGGGACAGGGTGGAGGTCTTAACACTGAAGCTTTCTTT.